The 3 T cell receptor beta chains below all came from one sample that was sequenced in a study of T cell changes during pregnancy in multiple sclerosis. Here immunoSEQ multiplex PCR was the method, and the copy in TCRdb shows in-frame clones only, minus some. The sample contains roughly 100,000 clones, about 91% of which appear only once. Specimen: peripheral blood, collected in the second trimester of pregnancy. These receptors all stem from a female donor with multiple sclerosis, enrolled in a pregnancy study.

Here the CDR3 reads CASSPMKGAGTEAFF. As DNA, the CDR3 is TGTGCCAGCAGTCCTATGAAGGGGGCGGGGACTGAAGCTTTCTTT. The chain links TRBV6-5 to TRBJ1-1; 7 nucleotides align to TRBD1. Trimming at V came to 5 bases and at J to 5 bases, leaving 11 bases not matched to a gene. From germline, CDR1 is MNHEY and CDR2 SVGAGI. This CDR3 is built from 15 residues.

The chain recombines TRBV5-4 with TRBJ2-5, with 9 bases fitting TRBD2. The length of the CDR3 is 15 residues. CDR1 is SGHNT, CDR2 YYREEE, per germline (reference sequence). V lost 0 bases and J lost 2; bases outside the gene matches: 2. The CDR3 reads CASSLGLADQETQYF. CDR3 nucleotide sequence: TGTGCCAGCAGCTTGGGACTAGCGGATCAAGAGACCCAGTACTTC.

This clone was counted once. J is TRBJ2-3 and V is TRBV6-6; D possibly corresponds to TRBD2 (5 bases). Trimming left V 7 bases short and J 4 bases short, with 21 bases between. CDR1 MNHNY and CDR2 SVGAGI come from the germline V gene (reference sequence). This CDR3 has 16 amino acids. The CDR3 DNA reads as TGTGCCAGCACCATGGACTCCCCAATCGTGTCAGATACGCAGTATTTT. Amino acid sequence: CASTMDSPIVSDTQYF.